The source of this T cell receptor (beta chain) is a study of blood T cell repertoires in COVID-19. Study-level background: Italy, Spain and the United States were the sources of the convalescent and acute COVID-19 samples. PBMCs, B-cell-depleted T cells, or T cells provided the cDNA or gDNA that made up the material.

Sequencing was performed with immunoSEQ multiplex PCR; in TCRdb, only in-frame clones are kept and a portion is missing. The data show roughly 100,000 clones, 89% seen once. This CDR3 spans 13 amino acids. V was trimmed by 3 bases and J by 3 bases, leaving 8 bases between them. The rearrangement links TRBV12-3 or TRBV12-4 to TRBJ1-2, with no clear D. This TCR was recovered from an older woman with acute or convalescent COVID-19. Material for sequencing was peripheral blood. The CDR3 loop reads CASSFSGYYGYTF. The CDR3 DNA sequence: TGTGCCAGCAGTTTCTCGGGGTACTATGGCTACACCTTC.